This TCR beta chain was observed in a study of long-term antiretroviral therapy in people with HIV. Background on the study: The oldest samples precede the 2015 immediate-ART recommendation by about a decade.

Study findings and constraints: The study lacked data on ART adherence, viral resistance or therapy changes. Repertoires in HIV (unlike those of controls) had narrower CDR3 length ranges.

The run of the v3.0 immunoSEQ assay was at survey level. Sequencing was performed with immunoSEQ multiplex PCR; in TCRdb, only in-frame clones are kept and a portion is missing. The data show some 16,000 clones, with around 77% seen just once and 15% held by the top ten. V lost 4 bases and J 1 base, leaving 15 bases between the germline ends. Germline CDR1 MNHEY, CDR2 SVGAGI. This CDR3 contains 16 residues. Note on this clone: Antigen specificity is unknown.

This specimen was unsorted PBMCs, taken less than 2.2 years before starting antiretroviral therapy. This chain joins TRBV6-5 and TRBJ2-3; D assignment may be TRBD1 or TRBD2 (7 bases each). The receptor was derived from a man aged 25 to 40 with HIV. DNA of the CDR3: TGTGCCAGCAGTTTCAGGGGGGGCTGGGGCACAGATACGCAGTATTTT. It specifies CASSFRGGWGTDTQYF.